A selection of T cell receptor beta chains follows, all from one sample in a study of OX40 agonist ivuxolimab in advanced cancers. Data came from immunoSEQ multiplex PCR; TCRdb stores just in-frame clones and leaves some out. The data contain around 67,000 clones, about 86% of them singletons. The specimen comprised CD4+ or CD8+ T cells sorted from blood, sampled in a trial of the OX40 agonist ivuxolimab. These receptors originate from an adult with an advanced solid tumor such as melanoma, head and neck, liver or kidney cancer. Both conserved end residues are part of each CDR3.

>TRBV19|TRBJ2-5
CATQPTGTGQETQYF
>TRBV30|TRBJ2-5
CAWGVGYGETQYF
>TRBV6-5|TRBJ2-7
CASRDSGSSYEQYF
>TRBV6-6|TRBJ1-6
CASSYSVEPLHF
>TRBV7-8|TRBJ1-1
CASRHYSEAFF
>TRBV7-8|TRBJ1-5
CASSLATGGQPQHF
>TRBV7-2|TRBJ2-6
CASSLSGVLSGANVLTF
>TRBV7-8|TRBJ1-4
CASSFAGTGNEKLFF
>TRBV10-1|TRBJ1-3
CASGYRGNGNTIYF
>TRBV30|TRBJ2-1
CAWSPSLGLADHNEQFF
>TRBV14|TRBJ1-1
CASSQDQNTEAFF
>TRBV6-6|TRBJ1-1
CASSFLWEGTEAFF
>TRBV2|TRBJ1-2
CASILVQSNYGYTF
>TRBV5-8|TRBJ1-5
CASSLARYDGTQHF
>TRBV5-8|TRBJ1-2
CASSLSGGGYGYTF
>TRBV10-3|TRBJ2-7
CAIRLQGSYEQYF
>TRBV5-4|TRBJ2-1
CASSWGTSGTRYNEQFF
>TRBV6-6|TRBJ2-1
CASRTAGSSYNEQFF
>TRBV7-3|TRBJ2-3
CASSTRTSGGRTDTQYF
>TRBV21-1|TRBJ2-3
CASRLLPPRGDTGTDTQYF